What follows is one TCR beta chain and its context. The data originate from a study of blood T cell repertoires in COVID-19. Study context: Collection of acute and convalescent COVID-19 samples took place in the United States, Italy and Spain. The cDNA or gDNA used as material had been derived from T cells, B-cell-depleted T cells, or PBMCs.

As processed by the authors: Reference gene primer amplification in the assay estimated nucleated cell counts. Profiling relied on immunoSEQ multiplex PCR, and the TCRdb table lists in-frame clones only, not all of them. That table supplies the V and J calls and clone size; D and trimming were determined from the DNA. Altogether 65,000 to 75,000 clones are present, 65% to 90% being singletons, with the ten largest covering roughly 41%. The receptor comes from an older man with acute or convalescent COVID-19. The sample comprised peripheral blood.

The CDR3 region has the DNA TGTGCCAGCAGCTCCCCGACGACAGGGCGGGCTTTCTTT. This encodes CASSSPTTGRAFF. This chain connects TRBV11-1 to TRBJ1-1; 7 bases are shared with TRBD1. V shed 4 bases, J shed 11 bases, and the junction held 10 bases outside the gene matches. Germline V gene lookup returns CDR1 SGHAT and CDR2 FQDESV (reference sequence). CDR3 length equals 13 residues.